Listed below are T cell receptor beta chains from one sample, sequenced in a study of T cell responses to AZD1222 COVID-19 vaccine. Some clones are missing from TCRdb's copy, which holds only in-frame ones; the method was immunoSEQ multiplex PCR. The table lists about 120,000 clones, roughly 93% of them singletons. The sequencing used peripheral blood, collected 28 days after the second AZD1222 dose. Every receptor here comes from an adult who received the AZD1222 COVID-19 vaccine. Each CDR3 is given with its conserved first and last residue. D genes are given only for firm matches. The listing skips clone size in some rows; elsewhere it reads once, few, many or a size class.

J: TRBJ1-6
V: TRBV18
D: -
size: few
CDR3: CASSPQSSYNSPLHF
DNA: TGTGCCAGCTCACCCCAGAGCTCCTATAATTCACCCCTCCACTTT

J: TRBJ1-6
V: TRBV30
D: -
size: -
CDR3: CAWSQLGSPLHF
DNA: TGTGCCTGGAGTCAGTTGGGTTCACCCCTCCACTTT

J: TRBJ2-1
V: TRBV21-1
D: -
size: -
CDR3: CASSNYDRPRWRNEQFF
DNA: TGTGCCAGCAGCAACTACGACAGGCCAAGATGGCGCAATGAGCAGTTCTTC

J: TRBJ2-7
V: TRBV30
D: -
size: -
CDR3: CAWSVLAEQYF
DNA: TGTGCCTGGAGTGTACTGGCCGAGCAGTACTTC

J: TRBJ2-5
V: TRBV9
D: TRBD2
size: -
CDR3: CASSVRSGSWGETQYF
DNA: TGTGCCAGCAGCGTTCGTAGCGGGAGTTGGGGTGAGACCCAGTACTTC

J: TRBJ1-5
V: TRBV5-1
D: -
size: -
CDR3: CASSFTGALNQPQHF
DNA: TGCGCCAGCAGCTTTACGGGGGCTCTCAATCAGCCCCAGCATTTT

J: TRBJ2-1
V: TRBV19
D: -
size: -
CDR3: CASSLLGLRYNEQFF
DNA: TGTGCCAGTAGCCTCCTAGGGTTACGGTACAATGAGCAGTTCTTC

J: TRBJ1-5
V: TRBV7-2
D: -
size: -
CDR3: CASSLQGLNQPQHF
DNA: TGTGCCAGCAGCTTACAGGGTCTCAATCAGCCCCAGCATTTT

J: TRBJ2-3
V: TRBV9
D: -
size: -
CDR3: CASSQLTTDTQYF
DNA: TGTGCCAGCAGCCAATTGACAACAGATACGCAGTATTTT

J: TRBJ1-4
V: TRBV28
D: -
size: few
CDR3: CASSLIGRTEKLFF
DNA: TGTGCCAGCAGTTTAATCGGTCGAACCGAAAAACTGTTTTTT

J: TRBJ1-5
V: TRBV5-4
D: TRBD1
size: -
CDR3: CASSYRGQGGNQPQHF
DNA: TGTGCCAGCTCATACAGGGGCCAGGGGGGCAATCAGCCCCAGCATTTT

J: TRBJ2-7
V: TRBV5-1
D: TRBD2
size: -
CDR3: CASSSGLPYEQYF
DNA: TGCGCCAGCAGCTCGGGACTACCCTACGAGCAGTACTTC

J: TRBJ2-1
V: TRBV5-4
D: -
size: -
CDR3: CASSIPDTYNEQFF
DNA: TGTGCCAGCAGCATCCCGGACACATACAATGAGCAGTTCTTC

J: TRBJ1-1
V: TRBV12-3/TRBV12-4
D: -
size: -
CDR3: CASSLVRPEAFF
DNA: TGTGCCAGCAGTTTGGTGAGGCCCGAAGCTTTCTTT

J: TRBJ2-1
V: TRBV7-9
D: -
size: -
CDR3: CASSLLFADNEQFF
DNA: TGTGCCAGCAGCTTACTATTCGCTGACAATGAGCAGTTCTTC

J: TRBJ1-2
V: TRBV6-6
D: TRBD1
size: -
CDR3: CASSSDRALYTF
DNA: TGTGCCAGCAGTTCAGACAGGGCCCTTTACACCTTC

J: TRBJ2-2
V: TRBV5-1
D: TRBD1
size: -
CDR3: CASSLRQGNTGELFF
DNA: TGCGCCAGCAGCCTACGACAGGGGAACACCGGGGAGCTGTTTTTT

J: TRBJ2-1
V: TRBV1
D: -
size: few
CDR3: CTSSDGIPPTSGLYNEQFF
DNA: TGCACCAGCAGTGACGGAATTCCTCCGACTAGCGGGCTTTACAATGAGCAGTTCTTC

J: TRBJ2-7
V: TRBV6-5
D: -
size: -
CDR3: CASSPRGGGNYEQYF
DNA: TGTGCCAGCAGTCCCCGAGGGGGGGGGAACTACGAGCAGTACTTC

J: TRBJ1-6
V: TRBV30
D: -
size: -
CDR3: CAWSVGGRGLGSPLHF
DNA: TGTGCCTGGAGTGTAGGTGGCAGGGGATTAGGTTCACCCCTCCACTTT

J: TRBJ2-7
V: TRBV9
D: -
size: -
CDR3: CASSVDLGPNYEQYF
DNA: TGTGCCAGCAGCGTAGATCTCGGGCCAAACTACGAGCAGTACTTC

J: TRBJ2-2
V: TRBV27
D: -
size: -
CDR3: CASSFVFTGELFF
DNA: TGTGCCAGCAGTTTTGTGTTCACCGGGGAGCTGTTTTTT